Listed here are 21 T cell receptor beta chains from one sample, sequenced in a study of response to subunit inactivated influenza vaccine. MiXCR, run by TCRdb on the RT-PCR reads, gives a single entry per CDR3 protein. The sample contains around 470,000 distinct CDR3 sequences, around 7.7% of which appear only once. This sample comprised PBMCs from blood, obtained around 25 months after vaccination. All receptors come from a man aged 45-69 years who received an inactivated influenza vaccine.

Only a few counts were recorded for this clonotype. The V call is TRBV12-5, the J call TRBJ2-7, with D tentatively TRBD2 (7 bases). Germline V lookup: CDR1 LGHNT, CDR2 FRNRAP. With 0 bases removed from V and 6 bases from J, the gap between germline ends came to 18 bases. The CDR3 totals 16 residues. CDR3 loop: CASGLVLGGALSEQYF. The CDR3 DNA reads TGTGCTAGTGGTTTGGTACTTGGGGGGGCGCTTTCCGAGCAGTACTTC.

This clonotype showed up just a few times. This chain uses TRBV28 with TRBJ2-7, with a possible D match to TRBD1 (5 bases). The ends were cut back, 4 bases at V and 3 bases at J, with 16 bases in the middle. Germline values: CDR1 MDHEN, CDR2 SYDVKM. CDR3 length equals 15 residues. CDR3: CASSSPHRSYYEQYF. The CDR3 region has the DNA TGTGCCAGCAGTTCCCCCCACAGGAGTTACTACGAGCAGTACTTC.

This clonotype was observed a few times. The chain combines TRBV4-2 with TRBJ2-1; TRBD2 aligns across 10 bases. Germline V gene sequence: CDR1 LGHNA, CDR2 YNFKEQ. V shed 6 bases, J shed 2 bases, and the junction held 22 bases outside the gene matches. This CDR3 region has 21 residues. This chain's CDR3 is CASRYRGLPGLALRPYNEQFF. The CDR3 region has the DNA TGTGCCAGCAGATATCGGGGCCTCCCGGGACTAGCGCTCCGTCCCTACAATGAGCAGTTCTTC.

V and J are TRBV7-9 and TRBJ1-4; 9 nucleotides line up with TRBD1. J lost 8 bases, V lost 3 bases, and 7 bases had no gene match. The CDR3 is made up of 15 amino acids. Per the germline V gene, CDR1 is SEHNR and CDR2 is FQNEAQ (reference sequence). The DNA for the CDR3 is TGTGCCAGCAGCTTTCATGGGACAGGGAAAGAAAAACTGTTTTTT. This sequence encodes CASSFHGTGKEKLFF.

The CDR3 nucleotides are TGTGCCAGTAGTATTTTAGACAGGGACTGGCATCAGCCCCAGCATTTT. This encodes CASSILDRDWHQPQHF. V gene TRBV19 combines with J gene TRBJ1-5; 7 nucleotides line up with TRBD1. Trimming took 3 bases from V and 5 from J; bases not matched to a gene: 10. The germline gives CDR1 LNHDA, CDR2 SQIVND (reference sequence). There are 16 residues in the CDR3. The entire variable domain, with the rest obtained from reference TRBV19 and TRBJ1-5, is as follows: DGGITQSPKYLFRKEGQNVTLSCEQNLNHDAMYWYRQDPGQGLRLIYYSQIVNDFQKGDIAEGYSVSREKKESFPLTVTSAQKNPTAFYLCASSILDRDWHQPQHFGDGTRLSIL.

This clonotype was observed a few times. This rearrangement joins TRBV30 to TRBJ1-2; 8 positions agree with TRBD1. This CDR3 region has 14 residues. The trim removed 4 bases at V and 6 bases at J, leaving 10 bases unmatched. CDR1 is GTSNPN, CDR2 SVGIG, per germline (reference sequence). In DNA form, the CDR3 reads TGTGCCTGGACTCTCCGGGACAGGATTCATGGCTACACCTTC. Translating it yields CAWTLRDRIHGYTF.

The genes are TRBV7-9 and TRBJ1-3; D unresolved. Trimming removed 4 bases at V and 4 bases at J, with 14 bases between. This CDR3 is built from 15 residues. Per the germline V gene, CDR1 is SEHNR and CDR2 is FQNEAQ (reference sequence). As DNA, the CDR3 is TGTGCCAGCAGCTCACCGGAGAAACAGGGAAACACCATATATTTT. It specifies CASSSPEKQGNTIYF.

This clonotype was detected ten times or more. V usage is TRBV5-1 and J usage is TRBJ2-1; D ambiguous. Trimming stripped 4 bases from V and 8 bases from J, with 7 bases between. Per germline, CDR1 SGHRS and CDR2 YFSETQ. This CDR3 is built from 11 residues. The CDR3 coding sequence is TGCGCCAGCAGCGACAAGTATGAGCAGTTCTTC. Translated, it gives CASSDKYEQFF.

This clonotype was picked up a small number of times. In DNA form, the CDR3 reads TGTGCCAGCAGTCCATCGGGGACAGGGGTCAATCAGCCCCAGCATTTT. This gives the protein CASSPSGTGVNQPQHF. The chain employs TRBV28 and TRBJ1-5; TRBD1 matches 10 bases. The CDR3 has 16 amino acids. The V gene's germline CDR1 is MDHEN and CDR2 SYDVKM. J gave up 3 bases and V 5 bases, and 7 bases lay outside the gene matches.

This clonotype was counted many times. This chain joins TRBV5-1 and TRBJ1-3; D remains unclear. V was pared by 5 bases and J by 0 bases, with 12 bases between. In germline, CDR1 is SGHRS, CDR2 YFSETQ. This CDR3 region has 15 residues. Written as DNA, the CDR3 is TGCGCCAGCAGGGAGGACGGGAGCTCTGGAAACACCATATATTTT. Translation: CASREDGSSGNTIYF.

V and J are TRBV3-1 and TRBJ2-6; D uncertain. Germline V gene sequence: CDR1 LGHDT, CDR2 YNNKEL (reference sequence). Between the trimmed V and J ends, which lost 4 bases and 0 bases, there was a span of 7 bases. CDR3 length: 15 amino acids. CDR3 in amino acids: CASSRYSSGANVLTF. The CDR3, as DNA: TGTGCCAGCAGCCGATATTCCTCTGGGGCCAACGTCCTGACTTTC.

J is TRBJ2-6 and V is TRBV7-9; D is unresolved. The germline gives CDR1 SEHNR, CDR2 FQNEAQ (reference sequence). Trimming left V 11 bases short and J 2 bases short, with 16 bases between. There are 15 residues in the CDR3. CDR3 sequence reads: CALLRKGPGANVLTF. Written as DNA, the CDR3 is TGTGCCTTATTGAGAAAGGGCCCTGGGGCCAACGTCCTGACTTTC.

V gene TRBV7-9 combines with J gene TRBJ2-1; D gene ambiguous. Germline V CDR1 and CDR2: SEHNR, FQNEAQ (reference sequence). This CDR3 spans 15 amino acids. The V end lost 5 bases, the J end lost 3 bases, and 14 bases lay between the germline ends. CDR3 in amino acids: CASSHERTLYNEQFF. The CDR3 DNA reads as TGTGCCAGCAGCCACGAGCGCACCCTCTACAATGAGCAGTTCTTC.

This clonotype was observed a few times. The rearrangement joins TRBV7-2 to TRBJ2-4; maybe TRBD1 (5 bases). There are 16 residues in the CDR3. Germline lookup yields CDR1 SGHTA and CDR2 FQGNSA. V dropped 5 bases and J dropped 0 bases, with 14 bases sitting between them. CDR3 bases: TGTGCCAGCAGCCTTCAGGGCATCCTAGCCAAAAACATTCAGTACTTC. It is translated as CASSLQGILAKNIQYF.

The chain has TRBV7-2 and TRBJ2-1; D call uncertain. The CDR3 is 15 residues long. V was pared by 5 bases and J by 3 bases, with 14 bases between. CDR1 and CDR2 from the germline V gene are SGHTA and FQGNSA. CDR3 loop: CASSPARGHYNEQFF. DNA for the CDR3: TGTGCCAGCAGCCCCGCTCGCGGCCACTACAATGAGCAGTTCTTC.

This clonotype was seen a few times. The CDR3 DNA reads TGTGCCAGCAGCATACGGACAGGGTTTGAGACCCAGTACTTC. Translated, it gives CASSIRTGFETQYF. V gene TRBV9 combines with J gene TRBJ2-5; 8 bases align to TRBD1. The junction had 7 bases not matched to a gene; V was cut back by 4 bases and J by 5 bases. Germline lookup yields CDR1 SGDLS and CDR2 YYNGEE. The CDR3 is 14 residues long.

The sample holds many counts of this clonotype. This chain links TRBV3-1 with TRBJ2-7; 8 bases align to TRBD1. The CDR3 covers 17 residues. Germline V gene data show CDR1 as LGHDT and CDR2 as YNNKEL (reference sequence). The trim removed 1 base at V and 3 bases at J, leaving 11 bases unmatched. CDR3 protein: CASSQAGQGSFFYEQYF. The CDR3 DNA reads as TGTGCCAGCAGCCAAGCCGGACAGGGAAGTTTCTTCTACGAGCAGTACTTC.

This clonotype showed up just a few times. The CDR3 spells CAISESIVNTQYF. Here the CDR3 DNA reads TGTGCCATCAGTGAGTCGATCGTGAATACGCAGTATTTT. The V gene is TRBV10-3, the J gene TRBJ2-3; D gene ambiguous. The CDR3 length is 13 residues. CDR1 is ENHRY and CDR2 is SYGVKD in the germline V gene. Trimming took off 0 bases at V and 7 bases at J, with 8 bases between the two ends.

This clonotype has only a few counts. The chain links TRBV11-2 to TRBJ2-7; D not resolved. Germline-derived CDR1 and CDR2 are SGHAT and FQNNGV. V was pared by 0 bases and J by 2 bases, with 5 bases between. The CDR3 sequence is 13 residues long. The CDR3 is CASSLERTYEQYF. CDR3 coding DNA: TGTGCCAGCAGCTTAGAACGGACCTACGAGCAGTACTTC.

The rearrangement uses TRBV2 and TRBJ2-6, with 7 positions matching TRBD2. The CDR3 is 16 amino acids. From germline, CDR1 is SNHLY and CDR2 FYNNEI. V gave up 6 bases and J gave up 6 bases; unmatched junction bases: 11. The CDR3 DNA is TGTGCCAGCAGGGACCCGAAAGGGAGGGAGGCCAACGTCCTGACTTTC. Translating gives CASRDPKGREANVLTF. The full variable domain, in which reference TRBV2 and TRBJ2-6 provide the parts outside the CDR3, is EPEVTQTPSHQVTQMGQEVILRCVPISNHLYFYWYRQILGQKVEFLVSFYNNEISEKSEIFDDQFSVERPDGSNFTLKIRSTKLEDSAMYFCASRDPKGREANVLTFGAGSRLTVL.

This clonotype came up many times. V and J are TRBV7-2 and TRBJ2-5; D is possibly TRBD1 (5 bases). The germline V gene encodes CDR1 SGHTA and CDR2 FQGNSA. The CDR3 loop spans 13 amino acids. V shed 9 bases and J shed 4 bases, with 15 bases lying between them. The CDR3 protein is CASATNRGETQYF. In DNA, the CDR3 is TGTGCCAGTGCGACCAATAGGGGAGAGACCCAGTACTTC.